This entry is about one TCR beta chain. Trimming left V 3 bases short and J 4 bases short, with 22 bases between. CDR1 and CDR2 from the germline V gene are PRHDT and FYEKMQ (reference sequence). This CDR3 has 18 residues. This specimen comes from a study of T cell changes during pregnancy in multiple sclerosis. Using immunoSEQ multiplex PCR, the repertoire was profiled, and TCRdb retains in-frame clones only, with some absent. The table records tens of thousands of clones, about 93% of them present only once. Sequenced here: peripheral blood, sampled in the first trimester of pregnancy. V gene TRBV13 combines with J gene TRBJ2-1; TRBD1 might be the D (6 bases). This receptor was identified in a female donor with multiple sclerosis, enrolled in a pregnancy study. CDR3 residues: CASSLGEYRASSYNEQFF. CDR3 DNA sequence: TGTGCCAGCAGCTTGGGCGAGTACAGGGCTAGCTCGTACAATGAGCAGTTCTTC. Full variable domain (outside the CDR3, taken from reference TRBV13 and TRBJ2-1): AAGVIQSPRHLIKEKRETATLKCYPIPRHDTVYWYQQGPGQDPQFLISFYEKMQSDKGSIPDRFSAQQFSDYHSELNMSSLELGDSALYFCASSLGEYRASSYNEQFFGPGTRLTVL.